The clone carrying this T cell receptor beta chain has more than one count but fewer than ten. Germline-derived CDR1 and CDR2 are SGHRS and YFSETQ. With 4 bases clipped from V and 6 bases from J, the junction kept 2 bases outside the gene matches. This CDR3 is 12 amino acids long. MiXCR was run by TCRdb on the 5' RACE reads, yielding one entry per CDR3 protein. The sample carries over 600,000 distinct CDR3 sequences, over 20% recorded once. The data were obtained in a study of identical twins. These data also formed part of another study, on T cells expressing NK-cell markers.

This TCR was recovered from a woman aged 18-29 years in good health. The sequencing input was PBMCs. The chain links TRBV5-1 to TRBJ2-7; 9 bases line up with TRBD2. The CDR3 DNA reads TGCGCCAGCAGCACGGGACTAGCCGAGCAGTACTTC. Translation gives CASSTGLAEQYF.